This T cell receptor (beta chain) is from a study of OX40 agonist ivuxolimab in advanced cancers. Study-wide findings and caveats: Expanded clones tended on average to be more numerous among CD8+ T cells than CD4+.

Only in-frame clones appear in the TCRdb table, and some are missing; sequencing was by immunoSEQ multiplex PCR. Among some 86,000 clones listed, 90% were seen once. This clone showed up just once. Its antigen is unknown. The germline CDR1 and CDR2 sequences are MGHRA and YSYEKL. The CDR3 has 15 residues. V dropped 4 bases and J dropped 3 bases, with 16 bases sitting between them. The chain has TRBV4-1 and TRBJ2-7, with a possible D match to TRBD1 (6 bases). Material: CD4+ or CD8+ T cells sorted from blood, obtained in a trial of the OX40 agonist ivuxolimab. The source is an adult with an advanced solid tumor such as melanoma, head and neck, liver or kidney cancer. This CDR3 reads CASSPLPDRDYEQYF. The CDR3 DNA follows: TGCGCCAGCAGCCCTTTACCGGACAGAGACTACGAGCAGTACTTC.